This entry describes one T cell receptor beta chain. The data belong to a study of CD4 and CD8 cells across lung adenocarcinoma regions. TCRdb called the PCR reads again in MiXCR, with one record for every CDR3 protein. Found here are approximately 8,400 distinct CDR3 sequences, roughly 50% of them singletons; the top ten hold 20%. This TCR came from a female donor with lung adenocarcinoma. The CD4 and CD8 labels of this study may be unreliable. Source material: CD8+ T cells from the center of a lung tumor.

The CDR3 region is CASNQGLAQETQYF. The CDR3 DNA is TGTGCCAGCAACCAGGGACTAGCCCAAGAGACCCAGTACTTC. V and J are TRBV6-1 and TRBJ2-5; 9 bases are a match to TRBD2. Germline values: CDR1 MNHNS, CDR2 SASEGT. The CDR3 runs 14 residues. V shed 7 bases, J shed 1 base, and the junction held 4 bases outside the gene matches.